The rows below give T cell receptor beta chains drawn from one sample of a study of T cell repertoires in cytomegalovirus infection. TCRdb fed the reads into MiXCR, producing one record per CDR3 protein. In the table there are some 220,000 distinct CDR3 sequences, 5% to 8.5% of which are singletons. The specimen was PBMCs. Receptors originate from a human donor in good health (CMV status not recorded). Some clones in this sample may be carry-over from other donors' samples. CDR3s include the opening cysteine and the closing phenylalanine or tryptophan. A D gene is named only where the DNA matches it firmly. Not every row has a clone size; where given, it reads once, few, many or a size class.

>TRBJ1-3|TRBV12-3/TRBV12-4|.|many
CASRFEGRFSGNTIYF
TGTGCCAGCAGATTCGAGGGGCGGTTCTCTGGAAACACCATATATTTT
>TRBJ2-1|TRBV5-6|.|many
CASSLRAVLYNEQFF
TGTGCCAGCAGCTTACGGGCAGTTCTTTACAATGAGCAGTTCTTC
>TRBJ1-1|TRBV7-2|.|many
CASTRSARITEAFF
TGTGCCAGCACCCGTTCGGCGCGAATCACTGAAGCTTTCTTT
>TRBJ1-3|TRBV25-1|.|many
CASSGDLGRGSSGNTIYF
TGTGCCAGCAGTGGGGACCTGGGACGGGGAAGCTCTGGAAACACCATATATTTT
>TRBJ2-3|TRBV4-2|TRBD2|many
CASSLWTSGGTTDTQYF
TGTGCCAGCAGCCTCTGGACTAGCGGGGGGACCACAGATACGCAGTATTTT
>TRBJ2-2|TRBV6-2/TRBV6-3|TRBD1|many
CASSFTGVVTGELFF
TGTGCCAGCTCATTCACAGGGGTCGTCACCGGGGAGCTGTTTTTT
>TRBJ2-1|TRBV12-3/TRBV12-4|.|many
CASNWRGANEQFF
TGTGCCAGCAATTGGAGGGGGGCAAATGAGCAGTTCTTC
>TRBJ1-5|TRBV6-2/TRBV6-3|TRBD1|.
CANSRQGEGQPQHF
TGTGCCAACAGTCGACAGGGAGAGGGTCAGCCCCAGCATTTT
>TRBJ1-6|TRBV6-1|TRBD1|many
CASRPGQEDSPLHF
TGTGCCAGCAGGCCCGGACAGGAAGATTCACCCCTCCACTTT
>TRBJ1-6|TRBV20-1|.|few
CSASPRGLYNSPLHF
TGCAGTGCTAGCCCCCGGGGCCTCTATAATTCACCCCTCCACTTT
>TRBJ2-1|TRBV6-2/TRBV6-3|TRBD2|many
CASSSSRGGSYNEQFF
TGTGCCAGCAGTTCCTCCCGGGGGGGGAGCTACAATGAGCAGTTCTTC
>TRBJ2-3|TRBV7-2|.|many
CASSSGAGGTDTQYF
TGTGCCAGCAGCTCAGGGGCGGGGGGCACAGATACGCAGTATTTT
>TRBJ1-5|TRBV4-1|.|many
CASSQDPGLSNQPQHF
TGCGCCAGCAGCCAAGATCCGGGGCTCAGCAATCAGCCCCAGCATTTT
>TRBJ1-1|TRBV20-1|.|.
CSAANIEAFF
TGCAGTGCCGCGAACATTGAAGCTTTCTTT
>TRBJ1-1|TRBV7-6|.|.
CASSSPAHREETEAFF
TGTGCCAGCAGCTCTCCCGCTCACAGGGAGGAAACTGAAGCTTTCTTT
>TRBJ2-3|TRBV20-1|.|many
CSARPPLDTQYF
TGCAGTGCTAGACCCCCTCTAGATACGCAGTATTTT
>TRBJ2-7|TRBV20-1|.|.
CSARVQGHSYEQYF
TGCAGTGCTAGAGTGCAGGGCCACTCCTACGAGCAGTACTTC
>TRBJ2-7|TRBV7-4|TRBD2|.
CASSWGGGDQYF
TGTGCCAGCAGCTGGGGGGGAGGGGACCAGTACTTC
>TRBJ2-1|TRBV6-1|TRBD1|many
CASSRDRVLNEQFF
TGTGCCAGCAGCCGGGACAGGGTTCTCAATGAGCAGTTCTTC
>TRBJ1-1|TRBV5-1|.|many
CASSLIVNTEAFF
TGCGCCAGCAGCTTAATCGTGAACACTGAAGCTTTCTTT
>TRBJ1-6|TRBV4-1|TRBD1|many
CASSQTTGSANSPLHF
TGCGCCAGCAGCCAAACGACAGGGTCCGCTAATTCACCCCTCCACTTT
>TRBJ1-2|TRBV7-2|.|many
CASSRNPIRGIANYGYTF
TGTGCCAGCAGCCGAAACCCCATCAGGGGCATAGCTAACTATGGCTACACCTTC
>TRBJ1-1|TRBV7-2|TRBD1|many
CASSLMDRGTTEAFF
TGTGCCAGCAGCTTAATGGACAGGGGGACCACTGAAGCTTTCTTT
>TRBJ1-1|TRBV5-1|TRBD1|many
CASGDRVTEAFF
TGCGCCAGCGGTGACAGGGTCACTGAAGCTTTCTTT
>TRBJ2-3|TRBV14|.|many
CASSQGGTETDTQYF
TGTGCCAGCAGCCAAGGGGGGACCGAGACAGATACGCAGTATTTT
>TRBJ2-6|TRBV4-1|TRBD1|many
CASSQADREVVLTF
TGCGCCAGCAGCCAAGCGGACAGGGAGGTGGTCCTGACTTTC
>TRBJ1-2|TRBV28|TRBD1|many
CASSFTGGHGYTF
TGTGCCAGCAGTTTTACAGGGGGTCATGGCTACACCTTC
>TRBJ1-2|TRBV5-1|.|.
CASSAETVTNYGYTF
TGCGCCAGCAGCGCCGAGACGGTAACTAACTATGGCTACACCTTC
>TRBJ1-1|TRBV12-3/TRBV12-4|.|many
CASTKQVTEAFF
TGTGCCAGCACCAAGCAAGTTACTGAAGCTTTCTTT
>TRBJ2-1|TRBV7-2|TRBD1|many
CASSYRQGGHNEQFF
TGTGCCAGCAGCTATAGACAGGGGGGACACAATGAGCAGTTCTTC
>TRBJ2-5|TRBV7-9|.|many
CASSLSQGTETQYF
TGTGCCAGCAGCTTAAGTCAGGGTACAGAGACCCAGTACTTC
>TRBJ2-1|TRBV20-1|.|few
CSARGPTYNEQFF
TGCAGTGCTAGAGGCCCCACCTACAATGAGCAGTTCTTC
>TRBJ1-6|TRBV27|.|many
CATPGRGSNSPLHF
TGTGCCACACCCGGACGGGGATCAAATTCACCCCTCCACTTT
>TRBJ1-4|TRBV20-1|.|many
CSAPPWGRGEKLFF
TGCAGTGCTCCACCGTGGGGGCGGGGTGAAAAACTGTTTTTT
>TRBJ2-5|TRBV30|.|many
CAWSVMRAGKGQETQYF
TGTGCCTGGAGTGTTATGAGGGCGGGGAAGGGCCAAGAGACCCAGTACTTC
>TRBJ1-5|TRBV19|TRBD1|many
CASSTLRQGASQPQHF
TGTGCCAGTAGTACCCTTCGACAGGGGGCTAGCCAGCCCCAGCATTTT
>TRBJ2-5|TRBV2|TRBD2|many
CASSEALAGGPETQYF
TGTGCCAGCAGTGAAGCGCTAGCGGGGGGGCCGGAGACCCAGTACTTC
>TRBJ1-3|TRBV12-3/TRBV12-4|.|many
CASSAVGGSSGNTIYF
TGTGCCAGCAGCGCAGTAGGGGGTAGCTCTGGAAACACCATATATTTT
>TRBJ2-7|TRBV5-1|.|few
CASSLVADYSYEQYF
TGCGCCAGCAGCTTGGTAGCGGACTACTCCTACGAGCAGTACTTC
>TRBJ1-2|TRBV6-2/TRBV6-3|.|many
CASSYLTPPSGGYTF
TGTGCCAGCAGTTACCTGACCCCCCCTTCTGGTGGCTACACCTTC
>TRBJ2-7|TRBV7-2|TRBD2|many
CASSSILAGSYEQYF
TGTGCCAGCAGCTCAATACTAGCGGGATCCTACGAGCAGTACTTC
>TRBJ1-4|TRBV6-6|.|many
CASSPRHRTEKLFF
TGTGCCAGCAGCCCGCGCCACAGGACTGAAAAACTGTTTTTT
>TRBJ1-4|TRBV7-2|TRBD1|many
CASSLQGASNEKLFF
TGTGCCAGCAGCTTACAGGGGGCGTCTAATGAAAAACTGTTTTTT
>TRBJ2-1|TRBV5-1|TRBD1|few
CASSLPPMGRSGTGGRNEQFF
TGCGCCAGCAGCTTGCCACCGATGGGGAGATCCGGGACAGGGGGTCGCAATGAGCAGTTCTTC
>TRBJ2-7|TRBV6-1|TRBD1|many
CASGRDRGTYEQYF
TGTGCCAGCGGCCGGGACAGGGGTACCTACGAGCAGTACTTC
>TRBJ1-1|TRBV10-3|TRBD1|many
CAISENQGAGTEAFF
TGTGCCATCAGTGAGAATCAGGGGGCAGGCACTGAAGCTTTCTTT
>TRBJ2-5|TRBV9|TRBD2|.
CASSVGTSGGAQETQYF
TGTGCCAGCAGCGTAGGTACTAGCGGGGGGGCACAAGAGACCCAGTACTTC
>TRBJ2-7|TRBV7-2|.|many
CASSLEGYTYEQYF
TGTGCCAGCAGCTTAGAGGGGTACACCTACGAGCAGTACTTC